This TCR beta chain appears in the sequencing data of a study of early T cells in non-severe SARS-CoV-2 infection. TCRdb fed the 5' RACE reads into MiXCR, producing one record per CDR3 protein. Here the sample spans about 90,000 distinct CDR3 sequences, approximately 12% being singletons. Germline V gene sequence: CDR1 SGHAT, CDR2 FQNNGV. V lost 5 bases and J lost 1, with 11 bases in between. The CDR3 has 14 residues. This clonotype showed up many times. The sequencing here drew on whole blood, taken at baseline. This TCR was sampled from an adult who was a healthcare worker with PCR-confirmed SARS-CoV-2 infection or an uninfected control (not recorded which). The V call is TRBV11-2, the J call TRBJ1-1, with D unresolved. The CDR3 bases are TGTGCCAGCAGCCCTGGACCTACGAACACTGAAGCTTTCTTT. Its protein is CASSPGPTNTEAFF.